A single sample is the source of the 29 T cell receptor beta chains below, sequenced in a study of breast tumors, draining lymph nodes, adjacent tissues. One entry per CDR3 protein results from TCRdb running MiXCR on the multiplex PCR reads. Among 13,000 to 15,000 distinct CDR3 sequences listed, over 45% were seen once. The source material was tumor-adjacent breast tissue. The receptors here all came from a female donor with breast cancer. Some clones in this sample may be carry-over from other donors' samples.

The CDR3 protein is CSVGTASSYNEQFF. In DNA form, the CDR3 reads TGCAGCGTGGGGACTGCTAGCTCCTACAATGAGCAGTTCTTC. The rearrangement links TRBV29-1 to TRBJ2-1; tentative D call: TRBD2 (6 bases). Germline V gene lookup returns CDR1 SQVTM and CDR2 ANQGSEA. The CDR3 has 14 residues. V was trimmed by 6 bases and J by 0 bases, leaving 12 bases between them.

In this sample, this clonotype turned up once. The final CDR3 position lacks the conserved phenylalanine or tryptophan, pointing to a likely read error. The chain has TRBV2 and TRBJ1-6, with 8 bases matching TRBD1. V dropped 7 bases and J dropped 6; count of bases not matched to a gene: 5. The CDR3 sequence is 14 residues long. Germline CDR1 SNHLY, CDR2 FYNNEI. CDR3 sequence reads: CASKGTGFNSPLHL. The CDR3 DNA reads TGTGCCAGCAAAGGGACAGGTTTTAATTCACCCCTCCACCTT.

Within the sample, this clonotype is medium-sized (0.01 to 0.1%). The J gene is TRBJ2-7, the V gene TRBV4-2, with D tentatively TRBD1 or TRBD2 (5 bases each). The CDR3 totals 14 residues. Trimming removed 3 bases from V and 3 bases from J, with 12 bases in between. CDR1 and CDR2 from the germline V gene are LGHNA and YNFKEQ. CDR3 DNA sequence: TGTGCCAGCAGCCAGGACGGGGCCCTCTACGAGCAGTACTTC. Its translation: CASSQDGALYEQYF.

As concerns this clonotype: This likely comes from a read error, as the CDR3 has no conserved phenylalanine or tryptophan at its end. CDR3 bases: TGTGCCAGCAGCTTACGGGGGGAGGCCCAGGTGACCCAGTACCTC. Translated, it gives CASSLRGEAQVTQYL. The chain couples TRBV11-3 to TRBJ2-5, with TRBD2 matching over 7 bases. The V gene end was trimmed by 2 bases and the J gene end by 7 bases; junction bases not matched to a gene: 10. The CDR3 consists of 15 residues. Germline CDR1 and CDR2: SGHNT and YENEEA.

This clonotype was detected ten times or more. The chain joins TRBV19 to TRBJ1-5, with D perhaps matching TRBD1 (6 bases). Germline assignment: CDR1 LNHDA and CDR2 SQIVND (reference sequence). Trimming pared 3 bases from V and 3 bases from J, leaving 15 bases between. CDR3 length equals 16 residues. The CDR3 here is CASSIHHGTNNQPQHF. The CDR3 DNA is TGTGCCAGTAGTATCCACCACGGGACAAACAATCAGCCCCAGCATTTT. Supplemented by reference TRBV19 and TRBJ1-5, the full variable domain reads DGGITQSPKYLFRKEGQNVTLSCEQNLNHDAMYWYRQDPGQGLRLIYYSQIVNDFQKGDIAEGYSVSREKKESFPLTVTSAQKNPTAFYLCASSIHHGTNNQPQHFGDGTRLSIL.

This sequence joins TRBV6-2 or TRBV6-3 and TRBJ1-2; a weak D match, TRBD1 (5 bases). This CDR3 has 13 amino acids. Germline CDR1 and CDR2: MNHEY and SVGEGT. Trimming took off 6 bases at V and 1 base at J, with 9 bases between the two ends. The CDR3 DNA reads TGTGCCAGCAGACCTGACAGTAACTATGGCTACACCTTC. This gives the protein CASRPDSNYGYTF.

This clonotype was counted at least ten times. At one end, the junction sequence differs from germline, possibly due to a read error. The chain joins TRBV6-6 to TRBJ1-2; tentatively, D is TRBD1 (5 bases). Germline-derived CDR1 and CDR2 are MNHNY and SVGAGI (reference sequence). The CDR3 loop spans 17 amino acids. CDR3 region: CASSHSNRQSDLSGYTF. The CDR3, as DNA: TGTGCCAGCAGTCACTCTAACAGACAGTCGGACCTCTCTGGCTACACCTTC.

This clonotype was counted ten times or more. One base away lies a much larger clone, so this may be a sequencing read error. CDR3 sequence (DNA): TGTGCCAGCACACGAGGCGGGGAAAACACCGGGGAGCTGTTTTTT. Translating it yields CASTRGGENTGELFF. This chain uses TRBV6-6 with TRBJ2-2; D might be TRBD2 (6 bases). The CDR3 totals 15 residues. V was clipped by 7 bases and J by 2 bases, with 14 bases between them. Germline CDR1 MNHNY, CDR2 SVGAGI (reference sequence).

The chain carries TRBV12-3 or TRBV12-4 and TRBJ1-5; 9 nucleotides match TRBD1. This CDR3 region has 14 residues. Trimming removed 4 bases from V and 7 bases from J; junction bases left unmatched: 5. The CDR3 DNA sequence: TGTGCCAGCAGTTCGACAGGGGGACAGCAGCCCCAGCATTTT. Amino acid sequence: CASSSTGGQQPQHF.

The rearrangement uses TRBV7-6 and TRBJ2-2; the D gene is possibly TRBD1 (5 bases). Per the germline V gene, CDR1 is SGHVS and CDR2 is FNYEAQ. Trimming shortened V by 6 bases and J by 2 bases, and 7 bases separated the two germline ends. The CDR3 is 13 amino acids. CDR3 coding DNA: TGTGCCAGCAGAGACAGAAACACCGGGGAGCTGTTTTTT. Translated, it gives CASRDRNTGELFF.

Turning to this clonotype: At one boundary the junction diverges from the germline segment, which might be a read error. The chain recombines TRBV20-1 with TRBJ2-3; 8 bases fit TRBD2. Germline loops: CDR1 DFQATT, CDR2 SNEGSKA (reference sequence). The CDR3 runs 15 residues. In DNA, the CDR3 is TGCAGTGCCCGGACTAGCACTCTTCGCACAGATACGCGGTATTTT. Encoded protein: CSARTSTLRTDTRYF.

The CDR3 sequence: CASSLREVHEQYF. The CDR3 nucleotides are TGTGCCAGCAGCTTAAGGGAGGTCCACGAGCAGTACTTC. V is TRBV7-8 and J is TRBJ2-7; D might be TRBD2 (6 bases). Germline V lookup: CDR1 SGHVS, CDR2 FQNEAQ. Trimming cost V 2 bases and J 5 bases, with 10 bases left between them. The CDR3 runs to 13 residues.

This clonotype was seen at least ten times. The chain carries TRBV27 and TRBJ2-2, with 8 nucleotides matching TRBD2. The germline V gene has CDR1 MNHEY and CDR2 SMNVEV (reference sequence). The trim removed 5 bases at V and 3 bases at J, leaving 5 bases unmatched. This CDR3 contains 15 residues. CDR3 sequence: CASSPRGGYTGELFF. CDR3 bases: TGTGCCAGCAGTCCTCGCGGGGGGTACACCGGGGAGCTGTTTTTT.

Concerning this clonotype itself: Because it lacks the conserved phenylalanine or tryptophan at the end, this CDR3 is likely a read error. V is TRBV20-1 and J is TRBJ1-3; TRBD1 is a possible D gene (5 bases). CDR3 length: 18 amino acids. CDR1 is DFQATT and CDR2 is SNEGSKA in the germline V gene (reference sequence). This CDR3 is CSASSSFLPGNSGNTIYY. The CDR3 nucleotides read TGCAGCGCTAGTAGTAGCTTCCTCCCAGGGAACTCTGGAAACACCATATATTAT.

The V and J genes are TRBV20-1 and TRBJ2-3; D call uncertain. The CDR3 sequence is 12 residues long. Looked up from germline, CDR1 is DFQATT and CDR2 is SNEGSKA (reference sequence). Trimming pared 2 bases from V and 0 bases from J, leaving 3 bases between. The CDR3 DNA reads as TGCAGTGCTAGACAGAGCACAGATACGCAGTATTTT. It yields the protein CSARQSTDTQYF.

Only one count was recorded for this clonotype. This chain's CDR3 is CASSDTLGQAYEQYF. The CDR3 bases are TGTGCCAGCAGCGATACCCTGGGGCAAGCCTACGAGCAGTACTTC. The chain carries TRBV7-2 and TRBJ2-7; a weak D match, TRBD1 (5 bases). V was clipped by 5 bases and J by 2 bases, with 16 bases between them. The V gene's germline CDR1 is SGHTA and CDR2 FQGNSA. The CDR3 covers 15 residues.

Only a few counts were recorded for this clonotype. The genes are TRBV29-1 and TRBJ2-2, with D possibly matching TRBD1 (6 bases). V lost 4 bases, J lost 1 base, and 22 bases lay in between. The CDR3 consists of 18 residues. CDR1 is SQVTM and CDR2 is ANQGSEA in the germline V gene. The CDR3 loop is CSVVPYLTGWRNTGELFF. The CDR3 DNA reads as TGCAGCGTTGTTCCGTATTTAACAGGGTGGAGGAACACCGGGGAGCTGTTTTTT.

J is TRBJ2-2 and V is TRBV6-5; D might be TRBD2 (5 bases). V was shortened by 6 bases and J by 3 bases, with 11 bases between the two germline ends. Germline CDR1 and CDR2: MNHEY and SVGAGI. The length of the CDR3 is 14 residues. The CDR3 DNA reads TGTGCCAGCAGCCACGGGGTCGACACCGGGGAGCTGTTTTTT. Translation gives CASSHGVDTGELFF.

This clonotype came up many times. V is TRBV6-1 and J is TRBJ2-2; 10 bases match TRBD1. Germline-derived CDR1 and CDR2 are MNHNS and SASEGT. The CDR3 contains 15 residues. V shed 6 bases, J shed 3 bases, and the junction held 4 bases outside the gene matches. This CDR3 is CASSPGTGDTGELFF. DNA for the CDR3: TGTGCCAGCAGCCCCGGGACAGGGGACACCGGGGAGCTGTTTTTT.

This clonotype was detected ten times or more. This chain uses TRBV6-5 with TRBJ2-7, with unresolved D. This CDR3 has 15 residues. V shed 5 bases and J shed 0 bases, with 14 bases lying between them. Germline-derived CDR1 and CDR2 are MNHEY and SVGAGI. The CDR3 coding sequence is TGTGCCAGCAGTCACGAGACTCCCAGCTCCTACGAGCAGTACTTC. Amino acids: CASSHETPSSYEQYF.

The rearrangement uses TRBV12-3 or TRBV12-4 and TRBJ2-3; D gene uncertain. The V and J ends lost 5 bases and 11 bases respectively, with 11 bases between them. CDR3 length: 11 residues. The CDR3 protein is CASSGNNEQYF. As DNA, the CDR3 is TGTGCCAGCAGTGGCAACAATGAGCAGTATTTT.

Worth noting for this clonotype: The junction departs from the called germline gene at one end, perhaps through a read error. This chain joins TRBV20-1 and TRBJ2-1, with 7 bases identical to TRBD2. CDR3 length: 13 residues. CDR1 is DFQATT and CDR2 is SNEGSKA in the germline V gene (reference sequence). For the CDR3, the DNA is TGCAGTGCTAGTGGTCCCGGGAGGAATGCGCAGTTCTTC. Translating it yields CSASGPGRNAQFF.

The J gene is TRBJ2-1, the V gene TRBV4-1, with D perhaps TRBD1 (6 bases). Germline CDR1 is MGHRA and CDR2 is YSYEKL. The CDR3 is 13 residues long. Trimming took off 3 bases at V and 10 bases at J, with 13 bases between the two ends. The CDR3 coding sequence is TGCGCCAGCAGCCAGGGTAGACAGGCCGAGCAGTTCTTC. Its translation: CASSQGRQAEQFF.

About this clonotype: It may be a read error: a sequence one base away is much more abundant. The chain recombines TRBV5-6 with TRBJ1-4, with 8 bases that match TRBD1. The CDR3 is made up of 14 amino acids. Germline V gene lookup returns CDR1 SGHDT and CDR2 YYEEEE. J lost 8 bases, V lost 4 bases, and 7 bases had no gene match. CDR3 amino acids: CASSQDRAYEKLFF. The CDR3 nucleotides are TGTGCCAGCAGCCAGGACAGGGCGTACGAAAAACTGTTTTTT.

Of note for this clonotype: No conserved phenylalanine or tryptophan ends this CDR3, so it is likely a read error. The limits of the CDR3 on the DNA are not certain, so only TCRdb's listed CDR3 is given. This chain links TRBV7-3 with TRBJ2-5. The CDR3 has 15 residues if both end residues are counted. Germline V gene sequence: CDR1 SGHTA, CDR2 FQGTGA. CDR3 amino acids: CASRRAGSYQETQHS.

This chain joins TRBV6-2 or TRBV6-3 and TRBJ1-2; possibly TRBD1 for D (5 bases). Trimming removed 2 bases from V and 3 bases from J, with 13 bases in between. The length of the CDR3 is 15 residues. Germline V lookup: CDR1 MNHEY, CDR2 SVGEGT. This chain's CDR3 is CASSYNTGRHYGYTF. CDR3 nucleotides: TGTGCCAGCAGTTACAACACAGGAAGGCACTATGGCTACACCTTC.

The chain recombines TRBV6-1 with TRBJ2-3; 7 positions match TRBD1. V gave up 9 bases and J gave up 7 bases; unmatched junction bases: 13. This CDR3 is built from 14 residues. Per the germline V gene, CDR1 is MNHNS and CDR2 is SASEGT. The CDR3 protein is CASKTGFNAHTQYF. DNA for the CDR3: TGTGCCAGTAAGACAGGGTTTAATGCCCATACGCAGTATTTT.

This clonotype has at least ten counts. This chain uses TRBV6-4 with TRBJ2-1; 13 nucleotides align to TRBD2. This CDR3 is 14 amino acids long. The trim removed 6 bases at V and 7 bases at J, leaving 3 bases unmatched. Germline lookup yields CDR1 MRHNA and CDR2 SNTAGT. For the CDR3, the DNA is TGTGCCAGCAGCCTGACTAGCGGGAGGAATGAGCAGTTCTTC. This sequence encodes CASSLTSGRNEQFF.

Sample share makes this clonotype medium-sized. The chain is built from TRBV7-9 and TRBJ2-5; 8 bases are a match to TRBD2. J gave up 2 bases and V 5 bases, and 4 bases lay outside the gene matches. Germline-derived CDR1 and CDR2 are SEHNR and FQNEAQ (reference sequence). The CDR3 is 14 residues long. This chain's CDR3 is CASSGGGGQETQYF. The CDR3 DNA is TGTGCCAGCAGCGGGGGCGGGGGGCAAGAGACCCAGTACTTC.